These 14 T cell receptor beta chains came from one sample sequenced in a study of CD4 and CD8 cells across lung adenocarcinoma regions. TCRdb called the PCR reads again in MiXCR, with one record for every CDR3 protein. The data contain around 10,000 distinct CDR3 sequences, under 55% of them singletons. The sample consisted of CD8+ T cells from the margin of a lung tumor. The receptors here all came from a male donor with lung adenocarcinoma. The CD4 and CD8 labels of this study may be unreliable.

With respect to this clonotype: Relative to the germline gene, one junction end is altered; a read error may explain this. The chain has TRBV6-5 and TRBJ2-1, with 7 bases matching TRBD2. The length of the CDR3 is 15 residues. The germline gives CDR1 MNHEY, CDR2 SVGAGI. The CDR3: CASSSWTGGGAAQFF. CDR3 in DNA: TGTGCCAGCAGTTCTTGGACTGGCGGGGGAGCTGCGCAGTTTTTT.

The CDR3 sequence: CASSERREGNNEQFF. In DNA, the CDR3 is TGCGCCAGCAGTGAAAGGCGGGAGGGCAACAATGAGCAGTTCTTC. The chain links TRBV10-1 to TRBJ2-1; 9 bases line up with TRBD2. The CDR3 runs to 15 residues. CDR1 is WNHNN, CDR2 SYGVQD, per germline (reference sequence). J lost 5 bases, V lost 3 bases, and 5 bases had no gene match.

The V and J genes are TRBV18 and TRBJ2-5; the D gene could be TRBD1 or TRBD2 (6 bases each). The closer fit of TRBJ2-7 to the DNA end suggests the J call may be wrong. The CDR3 runs to 14 residues. Germline-derived CDR1 and CDR2 are KGHSH and LQKENI. The CDR3 DNA follows: TGTGCCAGCTCACCGGCCGGGGGCACCTACGAGCAGTACTTC. It specifies CASSPAGGTYEQYF.

Only a few counts were recorded for this clonotype. A much larger clonotype is one base distant, so this may be a read error. This chain uses TRBV6-1 with TRBJ2-1, with unresolved D. Judging by the DNA end, TRBJ2-7 fits better; the J call may be wrong. Germline lookup yields CDR1 MNHNS and CDR2 SASEGT. This CDR3 has 15 residues. CDR3 nucleotides: TGTGCCAGCAGTGAAGGGACCAGAGGATACAATGAGCAGTACTTC. Translation gives CASSEGTRGYNEQYF.

Judged by abundance, this clonotype is medium-sized. The chain uses TRBV7-2 and TRBJ1-1; D gene ambiguous. The CDR3 loop spans 13 amino acids. V was shortened by 2 bases and J by 1 base, with 5 bases between the two germline ends. CDR1 and CDR2 from the germline V gene are SGHTA and FQGNSA. The CDR3 sequence is CASSLYENTEAFF. DNA for the CDR3: TGTGCCAGCAGCTTATATGAGAACACTGAAGCTTTCTTT.

This clonotype was detected a few times. A much bigger clone sits one base away, suggesting this may be a read error. The rearrangement uses TRBV10-3 and TRBJ2-4, with D possibly being TRBD1 (5 bases). The CDR3 has 13 residues. From germline, CDR1 is ENHRY and CDR2 SYGVKD. V dropped 7 bases and J dropped 13 bases, with 20 bases sitting between them. Here the CDR3 DNA reads TGTGCCATCAACCCCGACAGCCACAATGAGCAGTACTTC. Protein sequence: CAINPDSHNEQYF.

The table lists this clonotype with many counts. The chain links TRBV12-3 or TRBV12-4 to TRBJ2-1; D uncertain. Trimming stripped 4 bases from V and 5 bases from J, with 9 bases between. The CDR3 sequence is 13 residues long. CDR3 coding DNA: TGTGCCAGCAGTTCCCCTTGGAACAATGAGCAGTTCTTC. Its protein product is CASSSPWNNEQFF.

This clonotype was counted ten times or more. This chain connects TRBV6-1 to TRBJ2-1, with 7 bases aligning to TRBD2. Germline V gene sequence: CDR1 MNHNS, CDR2 SASEGT. The CDR3 is 16 amino acids. V gave up 0 bases and J gave up 7 bases; unmatched junction bases: 9. CDR3 nucleotides: TGTGCCAGCAGTGAAGCTGGGGGGGGGTCCGCAAATGAGCAGTTCTTC. Protein product: CASSEAGGGSANEQFF.

This clonotype was detected many times. The gene calls are TRBV27 and TRBJ2-2, with 8 bases lining up with TRBD1. The J segment lost 6 bases and the V segment lost 7 bases, leaving 4 bases of the junction unmatched. CDR1 and CDR2 from the germline V gene are MNHEY and SMNVEV (reference sequence). The CDR3 is 13 amino acids. The CDR3, as DNA: TGTGCCAGCACCAGGACAGGGTCCGGGGAGCTGTTTTTT. Protein product: CASTRTGSGELFF.

This clonotype was found a few times. The chain joins TRBV11-2 to TRBJ2-3; D uncertain. The germline V gene encodes CDR1 SGHAT and CDR2 FQNNGV. The CDR3 is 15 amino acids. Trimming took 1 base from V and 6 from J, leaving 14 bases between them. CDR3 sequence (DNA): TGTGCCAGCAGCTTAGGGATTCCGACCGTGGATACGCAGTATTTT. This gives the protein CASSLGIPTVDTQYF.

The chain employs TRBV6-5 and TRBJ2-1; TRBD2 matches at 8 bases. After removal of 2 bases from V and 8 bases from J, the junction contained 11 bases not matched to a gene. The CDR3 covers 16 residues. CDR1 is MNHEY, CDR2 SVGAGI, per germline. The CDR3 coding sequence is TGTGCCAGCAGTTACGATCAGGCGGGAGGCAGAGATGAGCAGTTCTTC. Encoded protein: CASSYDQAGGRDEQFF.

This chain links TRBV6-1 with TRBJ2-3, with 10 positions matching TRBD1. Germline CDR1 and CDR2: MNHNS and SASEGT. Trimming cost V 9 bases and J 10 bases; bases outside gene matches: 16. The CDR3 runs to 15 residues. Here the CDR3 reads CARGGQGVGTGAQYF. CDR3 in DNA: TGTGCCAGGGGCGGCCAGGGGGTGGGGACAGGGGCGCAGTATTTT.

As for this clonotype: Lacking the conserved final phenylalanine or tryptophan, this CDR3 likely reflects a read error. The DNA is omitted, as the CDR3 cannot be located on it reliably, and the CDR3 follows TCRdb's listing. This rearrangement joins TRBV7-7 to TRBJ2-5; the table assigns TRBD2, which was not confirmed against the DNA. CDR1 is SSHAT, CDR2 FNYEAQ, per germline (reference sequence). The CDR3 is 15 residues long, ends included. Here the CDR3 reads CASSLALAGLATRFS.

In its sample, this clonotype was seen many times. The genes are TRBV10-1 and TRBJ2-1, with 7 bases lining up with TRBD2. The DNA end is more similar to TRBJ2-7, so the J call may be wrong. The germline V gene encodes CDR1 WNHNN and CDR2 SYGVQD (reference sequence). The CDR3 consists of 13 residues. The CDR3 DNA is TGCGCCAGCGGGAGGGGCTTGCTACTCGAGCAGTACTTC. Translated: CASGRGLLLEQYF.